Each of the 9 T cell receptor beta chains below was sequenced from the same sample in a study of control samples from healthy donors and cancer patients. Repertoires were generated with immunoSEQ multiplex PCR, while TCRdb's copy carries only in-frame clones and drops some. Of about 160,000 clones in the sample, around 90% were seen once. Sequencing was done on a sample of blood. The receptors derive from a man aged 25 to 45 in good health.

The chain has TRBV12-3 or TRBV12-4 and TRBJ1-2; tentative D call: TRBD1 (6 bases). The germline V and J ends were trimmed by 5 bases and 5 bases, with 12 bases remaining between them. The CDR3 is 13 amino acids. CDR3 bases: TGTGCCAGCAGTAGAGACAGGTTTTATGGCTACACCTTC. Translated, it gives CASSRDRFYGYTF.

The J gene is TRBJ2-1, the V gene TRBV7-2; 10 bases align to TRBD2. Germline loops: CDR1 SGHTA, CDR2 FQGNSA. Trimming took 5 bases from V and 2 from J; bases not matched to a gene: 9. The CDR3 is made up of 17 amino acids. This CDR3 reads CASSPYSSGRAYNEQFF. DNA for the CDR3: TGTGCCAGCAGCCCGTACTCGAGCGGGAGGGCCTACAATGAGCAGTTCTTC.

The chain is built from TRBV27 and TRBJ1-5; possible D gene TRBD1, 6 bases. This CDR3 spans 15 amino acids. Germline CDR1 is MNHEY and CDR2 is SMNVEV (reference sequence). Trimming pared 2 bases from V and 5 bases from J, leaving 13 bases between. The chain's CDR3 is CASSLRQAWDQPQHF. The CDR3 region has the DNA TGTGCCAGCAGTTTAAGACAGGCCTGGGATCAGCCCCAGCATTTT.

The gene calls are TRBV29-1 and TRBJ1-2; D perhaps matches TRBD1 (5 bases). V lost 6 bases and J lost 8, with 25 bases in between. This CDR3 is built from 15 residues. Germline CDR1 and CDR2: SQVTM and ANQGSEA. The CDR3 nucleotides read TGCAGCGTGTTACGGGGGTTGGACGCGAATGGCGGCTACACCTTC. Amino acids: CSVLRGLDANGGYTF.

J is TRBJ2-5 and V is TRBV6-1, with D perhaps given as TRBD1 or TRBD2 (6 bases each). V was shortened by 1 base and J by 5 bases, with 17 bases between the two germline ends. CDR3 length: 16 amino acids. CDR1 is MNHNS and CDR2 is SASEGT in the germline V gene. The CDR3, as DNA: TGTGCCAGCAGTGAAGGAGGCAGGGGACTTGTTGAGACCCAGTACTTC. Translated: CASSEGGRGLVETQYF.

The chain uses TRBV28 and TRBJ1-1; a possible D gene is TRBD1 (5 bases). Trimming stripped 7 bases from V and 8 bases from J, with 17 bases between. CDR3 length: 13 residues. Germline loops: CDR1 MDHEN, CDR2 SYDVKM. This chain's CDR3 is CASTKRRGTEAFF. Here the CDR3 DNA reads TGTGCCAGCACCAAGAGAAGGGGTACCGAAGCTTTCTTT.

This chain connects TRBV7-3 to TRBJ2-2, with D unclear. The V end lost 5 bases, the J end lost 1 base, and 14 bases lay between the germline ends. Germline CDR1 is SGHTA and CDR2 is FQGTGA. The CDR3 sequence is 16 residues long. Here the CDR3 DNA reads TGTGCCAGCAGCCCCAGTGACCCAATGAACACCGGGGAGCTGTTTTTT. It specifies CASSPSDPMNTGELFF.

The V call is TRBV27, the J call TRBJ2-7; D not certain. The germline V gene has CDR1 MNHEY and CDR2 SMNVEV (reference sequence). This CDR3 is built from 14 residues. Trimming stripped 0 bases from V and 1 base from J, with 7 bases between. CDR3 nucleotides: TGTGCCAGCAGTTTATCCCCTCAGTCCTACGAGCAGTACTTC. Protein: CASSLSPQSYEQYF.

The V and J genes are TRBV7-9 and TRBJ2-1; 9 bases are shared with TRBD2. The CDR3 spans 15 residues. Germline assignment: CDR1 SEHNR and CDR2 FQNEAQ (reference sequence). V lost 6 bases to trimming and J lost 7 bases; unmatched junction nucleotides: 10. The CDR3 region has the DNA TGTGCCAGCAGTTCAAGCGGGGGGAACCTTAATGAGCAGTTCTTC. Protein: CASSSSGGNLNEQFF.